One T cell receptor (beta chain) is described in this entry. The CDR3 consists of 16 residues. CDR1 is SGHTA, CDR2 FQGNSA, per germline. The J segment lost 4 bases and the V segment lost 5 bases, leaving 11 bases of the junction unmatched. In the authors' methods: Using reference gene primer amplification, nucleated cell counts were estimated. Libraries were prepared by immunoSEQ multiplex PCR; TCRdb keeps only in-frame clonotypes and omits some of them. V, J and clone size were drawn from that table, and D and trimming were deduced from the DNA. This table holds approximately 59,000 clones, about 90% found once. The data were obtained in a study of blood T cell repertoires in COVID-19. Looking at the study overall: COVID-19 samples collected from the United States, Italy and Spain covered acute and convalescent phases. T cells, B-cell-depleted T cells, or PBMCs supplied cDNA or gDNA.

The chain uses TRBV7-2 and TRBJ1-1; TRBD1 matches 9 bases. The source material was peripheral blood. This clonotype was sampled from a human donor in a cohort sampled during active COVID-19. CDR3 in DNA: TGTGCCAGCAGCCCGGGGACAGGGAGGTGGGGCACTGAAGCTTTCTTT. Encoded protein: CASSPGTGRWGTEAFF.